Below are 10 T cell receptor beta chains sequenced from a single sample in a study of cytomegalovirus exposure and HLA in healthy donors (dated by TCRdb to about 2017). The library was generated by the immunoSEQ multiplex PCR assay. This immuneACCESS table, as held by TCRdb, lists in-frame sequences with V and J called but not all clones. Of the missing ones, under half trace to an unresolved V gene in checked studies; the others have no known cause. The sample table lists approximately 130,000 clones, about 83% of them with a count of one. Approximately 2.3% of the sample belongs to the ten largest clones. The specimen sequenced was PBMCs. The receptors stem from a woman in her 30s in good health and CMV-seronegative.

J is TRBJ2-7 and V is TRBV18; 8 positions agree with TRBD2. With 4 bases clipped from V and 0 bases from J, the junction kept 5 bases outside the gene matches. Germline CDR1 reads KGHSH; CDR2 reads LQKENI. The CDR3 runs 15 residues. The CDR3 here is CASSLPSGGSYEQYF. As DNA, the CDR3 is TGTGCCAGCTCACTCCCGAGCGGGGGCTCCTACGAGCAGTACTTC.

This rearrangement joins TRBV30 to TRBJ2-7, with a possible D match to TRBD1 (5 bases). CDR1 and CDR2 from the germline V gene are GTSNPN and SVGIG (reference sequence). V lost 3 bases and J lost 0, with 12 bases in between. There are 14 residues in the CDR3. In DNA form, the CDR3 reads TGTGCCTGGAGCCGACAGTGGAGCTCCTACGAGCAGTACTTC. Its protein is CAWSRQWSSYEQYF.

The chain has TRBV6-6 and TRBJ1-6, with 7 bases matching TRBD1. CDR1 is MNHNY and CDR2 is SVGAGI in the germline V gene (reference sequence). Trimming at V came to 10 bases and at J to 1 base, leaving 10 bases not matched to a gene. CDR3 length: 16 residues. The CDR3 here is CATEPRQGSYNSPLHF. The CDR3 nucleotides read TGTGCCACCGAACCCAGACAGGGTTCCTATAATTCACCCCTCCACTTT.

The chain employs TRBV7-8 and TRBJ2-1, with D unclear. The V end lost 5 bases, the J end lost 9 bases, and 8 bases lay between the germline ends. The CDR3 length is 11 residues. Germline V gene sequence: CDR1 SGHVS, CDR2 FQNEAQ. The CDR3 loop reads CASSLTAEQFF. DNA for the CDR3: TGTGCCAGCAGCCTCACAGCTGAGCAGTTCTTC.

J is TRBJ2-4 and V is TRBV7-2; D gene unclear. V lost 5 bases to trimming and J lost 2 bases, with 19 bases between them. Per the germline V gene, CDR1 is SGHTA and CDR2 is FQGNSA. The CDR3 loop spans 17 amino acids. CDR3 bases: TGTGCCAGCAGCGATTCACCCCTGAGGTTTCCCAAAAACATTCAGTACTTC. Translation: CASSDSPLRFPKNIQYF.

The chain combines TRBV2 with TRBJ1-1; a possible D gene is TRBD1 (6 bases). Germline V CDR1 and CDR2: SNHLY, FYNNEI. The CDR3 spans 15 residues. Deletions cut 6 bases from V and 2 bases from J, with 16 bases between. CDR3 protein: CASSRETGGNTEAFF. In DNA form, the CDR3 reads TGTGCCAGCAGCCGAGAGACAGGCGGAAACACTGAAGCTTTCTTT.

The V and J genes are TRBV10-3 and TRBJ1-6, with 11 bases lining up with TRBD1. Germline lookup yields CDR1 ENHRY and CDR2 SYGVKD. The CDR3 loop spans 16 amino acids. The V gene end was trimmed by 4 bases and the J gene end by 7 bases; junction bases not matched to a gene: 6. CDR3: CAISGTGGPGNSPLHF. CDR3 DNA sequence: TGTGCCATCAGTGGGACAGGGGGCCCGGGGAATTCACCCCTCCACTTT.

This chain joins TRBV5-1 and TRBJ2-5; 7 nucleotides align to TRBD2. The germline gives CDR1 SGHRS, CDR2 YFSETQ. The ends lost 4 bases at V and 2 bases at J; junction bases unmatched: 5. There are 14 residues in the CDR3. In DNA, the CDR3 is TGCGCCAGCAGCGCCCGGGACTATCAAGAGACCCAGTACTTC. It translates to CASSARDYQETQYF.

CDR3 coding DNA: TGTGCCAGCAGCTTAGTTGGGACTAGCGTAGACGGGGAGCTGTTTTTT. Protein product: CASSLVGTSVDGELFF. The V call is TRBV7-2, the J call TRBJ2-2, with 10 nucleotides matching TRBD2. V lost 1 base, J lost 7 bases, and 6 bases stayed unmatched. The V gene's germline CDR1 is SGHTA and CDR2 FQGNSA. This CDR3 comprises 16 residues.

V gene TRBV7-2 combines with J gene TRBJ2-5, with 7 bases fitting TRBD2. The CDR3 runs 16 residues. V lost 4 bases, J lost 4 bases, and 12 bases stayed unmatched. Germline V lookup: CDR1 SGHTA, CDR2 FQGNSA. The CDR3: CASSYPLGLRLETQYF. CDR3 sequence (DNA): TGTGCCAGCAGCTATCCATTGGGACTAAGATTAGAGACCCAGTACTTC.